These 6 T cell receptor beta chains were all obtained from the same sample, sequenced in a study of identifying expanded T cells in peripheral blood. Sequenced by immunoSEQ multiplex PCR; TCRdb stores in-frame clones only, minus some. Here the sample spans roughly 120,000 clones, roughly nine tenths being singletons. Sequencing was performed on blood. The receptors were gathered from a person between 18 and 70 years old in good health.

The chain joins TRBV6-5 to TRBJ1-2; 9 nucleotides line up with TRBD1. The length of the CDR3 is 15 residues. The ends lost 0 bases at V and 3 bases at J; junction bases unmatched: 2. Germline V gene lookup returns CDR1 MNHEY and CDR2 SVGAGI. Here the CDR3 DNA reads TGTGCCAGCAGTTACTCCCGACAGGGGGACTATGGCTACACCTTC. Its protein is CASSYSRQGDYGYTF.

The V gene is TRBV7-3, the J gene TRBJ2-4; a weak D match, TRBD2 (6 bases). V was shortened by 5 bases and J by 9 bases, with 14 bases between the two germline ends. The germline CDR1 and CDR2 sequences are SGHTA and FQGTGA. This CDR3 has 13 residues. This chain's CDR3 is CASSQVHGGIQYF. In DNA form, the CDR3 reads TGTGCCAGCAGCCAAGTCCACGGGGGCATTCAGTACTTC.

The J gene is TRBJ2-2, the V gene TRBV28; no clear D gene. This CDR3 is 16 amino acids long. Germline V gene lookup returns CDR1 MDHEN and CDR2 SYDVKM. V was cut by 2 bases and J by 0 bases, with 10 bases left in between. The CDR3 here is CASSLQERTNTGELFF. In DNA form, the CDR3 reads TGTGCCAGCAGTTTACAGGAACGTACGAACACCGGGGAGCTGTTTTTT.

The gene calls are TRBV12-5 and TRBJ1-4; D possibly corresponds to TRBD1 (5 bases). CDR1 is LGHNT and CDR2 is FRNRAP in the germline V gene. CDR3 length: 14 residues. V was clipped by 1 base and J by 10 bases, with 13 bases between them. Here the CDR3 reads CASGLGEGRRKLFF. The CDR3 coding sequence is TGTGCTAGTGGTTTGGGTGAGGGGCGACGAAAACTGTTTTTT.

The chain links TRBV19 to TRBJ2-3, with D possibly matching TRBD2 (5 bases). From germline, CDR1 is LNHDA and CDR2 SQIVND (reference sequence). CDR3 size: 17 residues. V dropped 3 bases and J dropped 0 bases, with 16 bases sitting between them. Here the CDR3 reads CASSIGGGTFSTDTQYF. In DNA form, the CDR3 reads TGTGCCAGTAGTATTGGTGGAGGAACCTTTAGCACAGATACGCAGTATTTT.

This chain connects TRBV28 to TRBJ1-3; possibly TRBD1 for D (5 bases). This CDR3 has 18 residues. V shed 6 bases and J shed 0 bases, with 21 bases lying between them. Germline loops: CDR1 MDHEN, CDR2 SYDVKM. The CDR3 DNA reads as TGTGCCAGCAGCCCCGGGACGGGTCCCCTTAGCTCTGGAAACACCATATATTTT. Encoded protein: CASSPGTGPLSSGNTIYF.